This T cell receptor (beta chain) was observed in a study of Ad26.COV2.S vaccination and SARS-CoV-2 variants. Study results and caveats: Higher spike-specific TCR breadth was found in vaccine recipients than in placebo recipients.

As for this clone: Antigen: not known.

Clones were read by immunoSEQ multiplex PCR, and TCRdb kept only the in-frame ones, dropping some. This repertoire shows about 350,000 clones, about 87% found once; its top ten account for around 5.8%. V shed 5 bases and J 7 bases; nucleotides not matched to a gene: 18. This CDR3 is 19 amino acids long. Germline V CDR1 and CDR2: SNHLY, FYNNEI. Regarding treatment: roughly 20 received Ad26.COV2.S at low or high dose, single or two shots; about five received placebo; per-sample allocation not given. Material that was analyzed had been drawn on day 63 after the first vaccine or placebo injection. In Boston, the donor was an adult between 18-55 years of age. Expressing Wuhan-strain SARS-CoV-2 spike, an Ad26 vector served as the vaccine.

Sample: peripheral blood, taken in a trial of Ad26.COV2.S vaccine versus placebo. This chain links TRBV2 with TRBJ1-6, with 9 bases aligning to TRBD1. This clonotype originated in a person aged 18 to 59 who received the Ad26.COV2.S COVID-19 vaccine or a placebo. Here the CDR3 reads CASSPRQLRQGGMNSPLHF. DNA for the CDR3: TGTGCCAGCAGTCCCAGACAACTAAGACAGGGGGGCATGAATTCACCCCTCCACTTT.